This TCR beta chain was identified during a study of blood T cell repertoires in COVID-19. As originally analysed: By means of reference gene primer amplification, nucleated cell counts were estimated. Only in-frame clones appear in the TCRdb table, and some are missing; sequencing was by immunoSEQ multiplex PCR. D and trimming were read from the DNA, whereas the V and J calls and clone size are those reported in that table. The sample yields about 120,000 clones, 84% seen once. The CDR3 consists of 13 residues. Trimming cost V 3 bases and J 7 bases, with 12 bases left between them. This chain uses TRBV12-3 or TRBV12-4 with TRBJ1-2; D is unclear. The receptor's source is a woman in her 30s who had recovered from COVID-19. Sequenced: PBMCs or T cells enriched from blood (not recorded which). The CDR3 coding sequence is TGTGCCAGCAGTTTGTTACTTGGGAGTGGCTACACCTTC. Protein: CASSLLLGSGYTF.